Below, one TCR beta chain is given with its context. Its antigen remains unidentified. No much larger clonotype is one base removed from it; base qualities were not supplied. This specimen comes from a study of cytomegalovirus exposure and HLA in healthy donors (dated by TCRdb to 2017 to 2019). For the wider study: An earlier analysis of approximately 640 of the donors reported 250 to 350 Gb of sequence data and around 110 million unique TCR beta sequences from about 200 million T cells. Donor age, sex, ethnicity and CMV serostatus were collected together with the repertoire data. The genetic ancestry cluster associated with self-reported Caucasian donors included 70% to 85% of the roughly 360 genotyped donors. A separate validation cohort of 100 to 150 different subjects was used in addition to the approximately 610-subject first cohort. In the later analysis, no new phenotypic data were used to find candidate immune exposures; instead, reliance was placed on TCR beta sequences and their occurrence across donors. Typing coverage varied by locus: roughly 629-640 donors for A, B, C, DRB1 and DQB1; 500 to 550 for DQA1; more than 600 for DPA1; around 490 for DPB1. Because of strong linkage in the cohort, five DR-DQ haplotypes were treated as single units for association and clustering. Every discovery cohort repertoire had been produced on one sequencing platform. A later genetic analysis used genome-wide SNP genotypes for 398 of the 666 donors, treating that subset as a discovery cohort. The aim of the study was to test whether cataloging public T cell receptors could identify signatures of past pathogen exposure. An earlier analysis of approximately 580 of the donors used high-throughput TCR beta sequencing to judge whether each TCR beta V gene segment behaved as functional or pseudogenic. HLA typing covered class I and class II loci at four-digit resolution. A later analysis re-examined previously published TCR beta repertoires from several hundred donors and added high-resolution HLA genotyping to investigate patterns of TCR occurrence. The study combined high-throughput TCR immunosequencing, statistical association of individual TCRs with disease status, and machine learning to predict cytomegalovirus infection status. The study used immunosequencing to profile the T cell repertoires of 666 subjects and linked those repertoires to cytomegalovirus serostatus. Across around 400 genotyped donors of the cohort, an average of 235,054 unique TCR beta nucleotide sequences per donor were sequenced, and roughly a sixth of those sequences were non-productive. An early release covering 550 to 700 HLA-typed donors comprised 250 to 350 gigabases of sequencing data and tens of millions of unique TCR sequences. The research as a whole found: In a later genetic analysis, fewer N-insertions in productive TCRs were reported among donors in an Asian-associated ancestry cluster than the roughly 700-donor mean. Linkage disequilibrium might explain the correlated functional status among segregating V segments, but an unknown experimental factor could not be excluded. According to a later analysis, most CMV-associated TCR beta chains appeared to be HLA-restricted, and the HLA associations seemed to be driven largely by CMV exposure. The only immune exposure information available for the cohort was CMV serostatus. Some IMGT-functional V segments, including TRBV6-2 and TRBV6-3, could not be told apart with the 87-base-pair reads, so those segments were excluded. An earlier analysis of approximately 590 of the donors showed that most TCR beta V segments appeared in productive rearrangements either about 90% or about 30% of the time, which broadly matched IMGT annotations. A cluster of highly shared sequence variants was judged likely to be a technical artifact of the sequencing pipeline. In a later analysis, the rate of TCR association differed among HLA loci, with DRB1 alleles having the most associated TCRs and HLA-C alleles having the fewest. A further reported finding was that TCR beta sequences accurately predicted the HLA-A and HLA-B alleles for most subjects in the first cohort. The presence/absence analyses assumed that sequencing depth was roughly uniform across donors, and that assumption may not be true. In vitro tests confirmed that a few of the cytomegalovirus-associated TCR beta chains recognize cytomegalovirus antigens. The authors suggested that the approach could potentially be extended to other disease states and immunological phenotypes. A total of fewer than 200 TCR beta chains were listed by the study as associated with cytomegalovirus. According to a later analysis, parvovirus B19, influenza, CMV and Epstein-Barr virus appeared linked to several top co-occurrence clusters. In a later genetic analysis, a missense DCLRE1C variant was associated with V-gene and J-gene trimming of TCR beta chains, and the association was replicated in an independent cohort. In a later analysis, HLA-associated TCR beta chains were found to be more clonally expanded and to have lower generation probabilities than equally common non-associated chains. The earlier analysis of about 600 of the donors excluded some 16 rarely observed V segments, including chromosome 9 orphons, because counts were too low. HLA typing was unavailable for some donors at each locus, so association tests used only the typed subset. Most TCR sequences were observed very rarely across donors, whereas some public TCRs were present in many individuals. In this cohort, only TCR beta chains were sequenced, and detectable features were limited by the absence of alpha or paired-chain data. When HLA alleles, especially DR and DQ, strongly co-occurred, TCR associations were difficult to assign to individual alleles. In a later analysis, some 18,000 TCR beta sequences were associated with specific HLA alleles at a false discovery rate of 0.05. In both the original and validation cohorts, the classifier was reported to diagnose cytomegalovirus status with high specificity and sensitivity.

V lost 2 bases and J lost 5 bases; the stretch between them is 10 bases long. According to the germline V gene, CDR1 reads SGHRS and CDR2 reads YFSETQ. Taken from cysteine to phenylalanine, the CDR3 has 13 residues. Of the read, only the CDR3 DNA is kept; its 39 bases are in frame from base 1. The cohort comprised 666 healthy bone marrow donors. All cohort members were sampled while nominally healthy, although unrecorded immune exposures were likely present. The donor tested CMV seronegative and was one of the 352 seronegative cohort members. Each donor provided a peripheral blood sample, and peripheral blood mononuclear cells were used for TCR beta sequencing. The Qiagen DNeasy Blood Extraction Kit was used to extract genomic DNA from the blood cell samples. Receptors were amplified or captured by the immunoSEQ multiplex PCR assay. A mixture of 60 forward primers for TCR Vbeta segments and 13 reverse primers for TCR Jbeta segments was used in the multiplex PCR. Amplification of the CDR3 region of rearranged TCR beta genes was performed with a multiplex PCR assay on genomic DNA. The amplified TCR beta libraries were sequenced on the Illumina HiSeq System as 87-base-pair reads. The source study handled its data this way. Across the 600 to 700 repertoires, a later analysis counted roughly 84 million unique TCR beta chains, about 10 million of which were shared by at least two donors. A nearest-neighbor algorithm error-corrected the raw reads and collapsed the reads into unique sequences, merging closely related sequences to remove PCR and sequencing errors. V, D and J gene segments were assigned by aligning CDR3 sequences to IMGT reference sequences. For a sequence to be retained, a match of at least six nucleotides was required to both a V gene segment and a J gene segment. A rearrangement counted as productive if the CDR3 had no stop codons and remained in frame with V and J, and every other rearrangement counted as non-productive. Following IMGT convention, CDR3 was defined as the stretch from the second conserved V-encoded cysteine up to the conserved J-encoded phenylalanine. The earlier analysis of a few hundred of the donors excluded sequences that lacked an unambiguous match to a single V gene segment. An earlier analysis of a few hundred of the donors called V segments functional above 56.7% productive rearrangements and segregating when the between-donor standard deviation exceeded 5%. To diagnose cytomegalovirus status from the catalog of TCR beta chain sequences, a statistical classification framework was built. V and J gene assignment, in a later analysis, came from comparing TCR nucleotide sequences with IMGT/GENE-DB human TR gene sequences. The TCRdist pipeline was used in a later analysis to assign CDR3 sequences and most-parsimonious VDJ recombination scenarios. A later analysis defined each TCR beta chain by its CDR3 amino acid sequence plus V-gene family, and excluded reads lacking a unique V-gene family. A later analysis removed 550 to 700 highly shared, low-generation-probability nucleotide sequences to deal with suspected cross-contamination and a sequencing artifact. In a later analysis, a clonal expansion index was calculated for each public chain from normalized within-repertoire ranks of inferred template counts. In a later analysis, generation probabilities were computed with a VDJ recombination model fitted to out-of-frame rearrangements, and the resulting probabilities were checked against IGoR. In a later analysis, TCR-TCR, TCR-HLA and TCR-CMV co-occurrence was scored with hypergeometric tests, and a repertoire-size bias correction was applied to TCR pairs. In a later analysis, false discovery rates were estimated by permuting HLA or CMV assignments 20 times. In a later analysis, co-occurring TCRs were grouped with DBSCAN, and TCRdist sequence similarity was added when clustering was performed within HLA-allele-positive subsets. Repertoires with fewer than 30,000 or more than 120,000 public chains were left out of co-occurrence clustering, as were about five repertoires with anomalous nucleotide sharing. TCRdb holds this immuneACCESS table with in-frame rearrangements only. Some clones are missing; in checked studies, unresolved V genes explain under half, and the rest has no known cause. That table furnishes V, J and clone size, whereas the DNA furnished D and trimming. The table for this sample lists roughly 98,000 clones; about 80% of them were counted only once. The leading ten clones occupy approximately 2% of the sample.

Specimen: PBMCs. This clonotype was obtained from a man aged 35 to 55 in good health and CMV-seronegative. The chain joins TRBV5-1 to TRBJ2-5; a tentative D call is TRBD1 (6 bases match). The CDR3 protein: CASSFKGEETQYF. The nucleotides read TGCGCCAGCAGCTTTAAGGGGGAGGAGACCCAGTACTTC. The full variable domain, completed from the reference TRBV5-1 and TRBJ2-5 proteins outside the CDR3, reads KAGVTQTPRYLIKTRGQQVTLSCSPISGHRSVSWYQQTPGQGLQFLFEYFSETQRNKGNFPGRFSGRQFSNSRSEMNVSTLELGDSALYLCASSFKGEETQYFGPGTRLLVL.